This section outlines one T cell receptor beta chain sequence together with its context. This entry belongs to a study of T cell changes during pregnancy in multiple sclerosis. This CDR3 has 16 residues. With 0 bases clipped from V and 0 bases from J, the junction kept 4 bases outside the gene matches. Per the germline V gene, CDR1 is MGHRA and CDR2 is YSYEKL. Libraries were prepared by immunoSEQ multiplex PCR; TCRdb keeps only in-frame clonotypes and omits some of them. The sample lists roughly 30,000 clones, approximately 81% occurring once. The V gene is TRBV4-1, the J gene TRBJ2-7; 8 bases align to TRBD2. The receptor's source is a female donor with multiple sclerosis, enrolled in a pregnancy study. This sample comprised CD8+ T cells from peripheral blood mononuclear cells, obtained after pregnancy. The DNA of the CDR3 is TGCGCCAGCAGCCAAGAAATCGGGACTAGCTCCTACGAGCAGTACTTC. Translating it yields CASSQEIGTSSYEQYF.